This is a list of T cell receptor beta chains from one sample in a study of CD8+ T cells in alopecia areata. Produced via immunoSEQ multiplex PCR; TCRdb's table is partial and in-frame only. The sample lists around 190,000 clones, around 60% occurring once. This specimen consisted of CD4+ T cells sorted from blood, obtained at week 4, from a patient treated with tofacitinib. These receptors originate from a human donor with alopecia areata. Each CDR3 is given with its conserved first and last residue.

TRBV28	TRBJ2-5	CASSLWGGQEETQYF
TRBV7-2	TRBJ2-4	CASSFQNIQYF
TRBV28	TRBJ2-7	CASSSPGLAYEQYF
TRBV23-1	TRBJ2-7	CASSQSPLKRTSYEQYF
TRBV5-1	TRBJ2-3	CASSSLAGRDTQYF
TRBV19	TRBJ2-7	CATSGDTNSYEQYF
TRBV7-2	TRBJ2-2	CASSLTSGNTGELFF
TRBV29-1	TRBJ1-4	CSVQGNEKLFF
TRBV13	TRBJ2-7	CASSLASGQGNEQYF
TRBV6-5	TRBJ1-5	CASRPRDRVQPQHF
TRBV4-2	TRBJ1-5	CASSQDRSRGHVNQPQHF
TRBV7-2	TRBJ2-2	CASSLGAGELFF
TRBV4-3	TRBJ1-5	CATSTDYSNQPQHF
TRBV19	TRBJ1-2	CASKPRGRDYGYTF
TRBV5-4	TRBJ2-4	CASSSYSRGASKNIQYF
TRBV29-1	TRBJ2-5	CSVEVGVWETQYF
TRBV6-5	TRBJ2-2	CASNRVDTGELFF
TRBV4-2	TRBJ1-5	CASSLKTGNQPQHF
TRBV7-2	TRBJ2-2	CASSLAAVTSGTNTGELFF
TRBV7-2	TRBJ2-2	CASSSMRSNTGELFF
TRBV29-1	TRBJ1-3	CSVARTGGNTIYF
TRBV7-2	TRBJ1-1	CASSESDRSHPTGTEAFF